This T cell receptor beta chain comes out of a study of blood T cells in healthy people across ages. Study results and limitations: Donor CMV status, an unknown factor, possibly confounded changes in expanded clonotypes. Versus aged donors, long-lived donors had higher diversity and more naive CD4+ cells.

Notes on this clonotype: Its cognate antigen is unknown.

The V end was cut by 0 bases, the J end by 4 bases, with 15 bases between. Germline lookup yields CDR1 DFQATT and CDR2 SNEGSKA (reference sequence). The CDR3 covers 16 residues. Primers used in a second PCR of about 6 to 11 cycles were a sample-barcoded 5' primer and a J-beta primer mix. All cDNA molecules were each tagged by a template-switch adaptor with 12 random nucleotides. At least 3 million CDR3-containing paired-end reads were obtained per sample. MiXCR was run by TCRdb on the 5' RACE reads, yielding one entry per CDR3 protein. The sample shows about a million distinct CDR3 sequences, roughly 43% of them seen only once.

The J gene is TRBJ2-2, the V gene TRBV20-1; D may correspond to TRBD1 or TRBD2 (5 bases each). This TCR came from a man under 40 in good health. Sequencing was done on a sample of blood. The CDR3 protein is CSARDFLGTPTGELFF. The CDR3 DNA sequence: TGCAGTGCTAGAGATTTTCTGGGGACCCCCACCGGGGAGCTGTTTTTT.